These 10 T cell receptor beta chains were sequenced from one sample in a study of blood T cell repertoires in COVID-19. Assay: immunoSEQ multiplex PCR; the TCRdb copy retains only in-frame clones and omits some. The profile shows around 300,000 clones, about 90% of them singletons. Sample: PBMCs or T cells enriched from blood (not recorded which). These receptors all come from a woman between 25 and 40 years old who had recovered from COVID-19.

This chain connects TRBV4-1 to TRBJ1-2; TRBD1 is a possible D gene (6 bases). The V and J ends lost 3 bases and 2 bases respectively, with 10 bases between them. CDR1 is MGHRA and CDR2 is YSYEKL in the germline V gene. This CDR3 comprises 14 residues. The CDR3 region is CASSHITGNYGYTF. For the CDR3, the DNA is TGCGCCAGCAGCCATATCACAGGGAACTATGGCTACACCTTC.

The genes are TRBV29-1 and TRBJ2-7, with no clear D. The CDR3 sequence is 15 residues long. Germline V gene data show CDR1 as SQVTM and CDR2 as ANQGSEA. Between the trimmed V and J ends, which lost 7 bases and 5 bases, there was a span of 24 bases. This chain's CDR3 is CSAASVRNIAHEQYF. In DNA form, the CDR3 reads TGCAGCGCGGCGAGTGTTAGAAATATCGCCCACGAGCAGTACTTC.

This sequence joins TRBV10-1 and TRBJ2-7; 9 bases line up with TRBD1. CDR1 is WNHNN and CDR2 is SYGVQD in the germline V gene (reference sequence). The CDR3 loop spans 15 amino acids. The ends lost 6 bases at V and 3 bases at J; junction bases unmatched: 9. CDR3: CASSAGTGNSYEQYF. Written as DNA, the CDR3 is TGCGCCAGCAGCGCTGGGACAGGGAATAGCTACGAGCAGTACTTC.

The chain recombines TRBV19 with TRBJ2-3; 8 bases agree with TRBD1. This CDR3 comprises 14 residues. Germline V gene lookup returns CDR1 LNHDA and CDR2 SQIVND (reference sequence). The ends lost 9 bases at V and 1 base at J; junction bases unmatched: 6. CDR3 in DNA: TGTGCCAGCCAACAGGGGGTTGGCACAGATACGCAGTATTTT. Amino acid sequence: CASQQGVGTDTQYF.

In DNA form, the CDR3 reads TGTGCCAGCTCACCGAAAACAGTGGAGCCCCAGCATTTT. Amino acids: CASSPKTVEPQHF. The J gene is TRBJ1-5, the V gene TRBV18; no reliable D call. CDR3 length equals 13 residues. Looked up from germline, CDR1 is KGHSH and CDR2 is LQKENI. The germline V and J ends were trimmed by 3 bases and 8 bases, with 11 bases remaining between them.

The chain carries TRBV11-3 and TRBJ2-5; TRBD2 is a possible D gene (6 bases). Germline V CDR1 and CDR2: SGHNT, YENEEA. Trimming left V 5 bases short and J 5 bases short, with 15 bases between. CDR3 size: 14 residues. In DNA form, the CDR3 reads TGTGCCAGCAGCGCGGCGGGGTCTACGGAGACCCAGTACTTC. This translates into CASSAAGSTETQYF. Using reference TRBV11-3 and TRBJ2-5 for the parts outside the CDR3, the full variable domain is EAGVVQSPRYKIIEKKQPVAFWCNPISGHNTLYWYLQNLGQGPELLIRYENEEAVDDSQLPKDRFSAERLKGVDSTLKIQPAELGDSAVYLCASSAAGSTETQYFGPGTRLLVL.

The genes are TRBV4-2 and TRBJ2-1; 9 nucleotides agree with TRBD2. The trim removed 0 bases at V and 5 bases at J, leaving 23 bases unmatched. There are 22 residues in the CDR3. Germline V gives CDR1 LGHNA, CDR2 YNFKEQ. For the CDR3, the DNA is TGTGCCAGCAGCCAAGAAGGGCAGGGCCAGGTATCGGGCGGGAGGGCCCACAATGAGCAGTTCTTC. It translates to CASSQEGQGQVSGGRAHNEQFF.

V usage is TRBV7-9 and J usage is TRBJ2-3; possible D gene TRBD2, 5 bases. Trimming removed 0 bases from V and 5 bases from J, with 9 bases in between. CDR3 length: 14 amino acids. Germline CDR1 SEHNR, CDR2 FQNEAQ (reference sequence). The CDR3 DNA reads TGTGCCAGCAGCTTAGCGGGAGTAGGAGATACGCAGTATTTT. It encodes CASSLAGVGDTQYF.

The chain combines TRBV7-3 with TRBJ2-1; TRBD2 aligns across 10 bases. V lost 5 bases, J lost 4 bases, and 5 bases stayed unmatched. Per germline, CDR1 SGHTA and CDR2 FQGTGA. This CDR3 has 15 amino acids. The CDR3 region is CASSPDSGRYNEQFF. CDR3 coding DNA: TGTGCCAGCAGCCCCGATAGCGGGAGGTACAATGAGCAGTTCTTC.

The rearrangement links TRBV14 to TRBJ2-5; D unresolved. V was clipped by 2 bases and J by 5 bases, with 9 bases between them. Germline loops: CDR1 SGHDN, CDR2 FVKESK. CDR3 length: 13 residues. The CDR3 loop is CASSQLVAETQYF. The CDR3 DNA follows: TGTGCCAGCAGCCAACTGGTAGCCGAGACCCAGTACTTC. Drawing the rest from reference TRBV14 and TRBJ2-5, the complete variable domain is EAGVTQFPSHSVIEKGQTVTLRCDPISGHDNLYWYRRVMGKEIKFLLHFVKESKQDESGMPNNRFLAERTGGTYSTLKVQPAELEDSGVYFCASSQLVAETQYFGPGTRLLVL.